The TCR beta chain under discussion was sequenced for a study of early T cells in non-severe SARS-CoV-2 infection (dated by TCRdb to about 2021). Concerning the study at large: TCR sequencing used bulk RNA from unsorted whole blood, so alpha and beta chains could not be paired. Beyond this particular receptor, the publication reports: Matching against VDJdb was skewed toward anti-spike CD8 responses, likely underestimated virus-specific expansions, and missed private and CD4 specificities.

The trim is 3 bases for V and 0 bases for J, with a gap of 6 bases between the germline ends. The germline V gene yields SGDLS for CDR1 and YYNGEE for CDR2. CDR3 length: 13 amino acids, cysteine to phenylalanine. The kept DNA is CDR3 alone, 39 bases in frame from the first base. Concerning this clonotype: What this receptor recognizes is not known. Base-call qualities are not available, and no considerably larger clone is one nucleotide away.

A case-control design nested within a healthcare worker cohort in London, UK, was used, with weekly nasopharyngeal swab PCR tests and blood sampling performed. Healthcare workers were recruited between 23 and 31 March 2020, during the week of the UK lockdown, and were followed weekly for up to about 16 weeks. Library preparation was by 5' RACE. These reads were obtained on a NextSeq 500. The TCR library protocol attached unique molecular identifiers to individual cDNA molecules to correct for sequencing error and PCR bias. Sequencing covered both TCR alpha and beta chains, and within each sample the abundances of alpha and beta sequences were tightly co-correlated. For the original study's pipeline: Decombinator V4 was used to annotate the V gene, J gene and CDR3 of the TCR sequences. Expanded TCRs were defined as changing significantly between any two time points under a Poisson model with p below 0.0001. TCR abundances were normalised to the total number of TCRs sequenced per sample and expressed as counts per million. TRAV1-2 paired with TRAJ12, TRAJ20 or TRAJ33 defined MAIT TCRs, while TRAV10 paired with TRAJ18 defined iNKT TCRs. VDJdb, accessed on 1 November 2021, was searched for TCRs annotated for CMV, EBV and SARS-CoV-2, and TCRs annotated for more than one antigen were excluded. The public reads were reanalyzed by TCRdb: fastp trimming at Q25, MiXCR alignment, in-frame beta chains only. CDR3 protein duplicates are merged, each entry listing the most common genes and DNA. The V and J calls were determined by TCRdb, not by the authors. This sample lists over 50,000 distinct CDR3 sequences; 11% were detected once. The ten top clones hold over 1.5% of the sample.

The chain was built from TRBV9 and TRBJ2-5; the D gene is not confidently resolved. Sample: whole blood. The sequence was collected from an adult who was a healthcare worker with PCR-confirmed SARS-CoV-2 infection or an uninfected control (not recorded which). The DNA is TGTGCCAGCAGCGCGGGCTACCAAGAGACCCAGTACTTC. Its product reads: CASSAGYQETQYF.